The 5 T cell receptor beta chains below all came from one sample that was sequenced in a study of OX40 agonist ivuxolimab in advanced cancers. TCRdb's table, derived via immunoSEQ multiplex PCR, lists solely in-frame clones and lacks some. The sample lists 65,000 to 80,000 clones, about 86% occurring once. The sequencing here drew on CD4+ or CD8+ T cells sorted from blood, taken in a trial of the OX40 agonist ivuxolimab. The receptor source for this set is an adult with an advanced solid tumor such as melanoma, head and neck, liver or kidney cancer.

This clone was seen more than once but under ten times. CDR3 DNA: TGTGCCAGCAGTCCCCGCCGGGGTGTCTCCTACGAGCAGTACTTC. The encoded protein is CASSPRRGVSYEQYF. The rearrangement uses TRBV7-8 and TRBJ2-7; tentative D call: TRBD2 (5 bases). Deletions cut 6 bases from V and 0 bases from J, with 15 bases between. CDR3 length equals 15 residues. From germline, CDR1 is SGHVS and CDR2 FQNEAQ. The entire variable domain, with the rest obtained from reference TRBV7-8 and TRBJ2-7, is as follows: GAGVSQSPRYKVAKRGQDVALRCDPISGHVSLFWYQQALGQGPEFLTYFQNEAQLDKSGLPSDRFFAERPEGSVSTLKIQRTQQEDSAVYLCASSPRRGVSYEQYFGPGTRLTVT.

This clone was seen repeatedly, ten times or more. The chain is built from TRBV28 and TRBJ2-7, with 7 bases fitting TRBD1. V shed 5 bases, J shed 0 bases, and the junction held 13 bases outside the gene matches. This CDR3 is built from 17 residues. CDR1 and CDR2 (germline): MDHEN, SYDVKM. CDR3 residues: CASSDDRAPMVSYEQYF. CDR3 in DNA: TGTGCCAGCAGTGATGACAGGGCCCCCATGGTCTCCTACGAGCAGTACTTC.

The chain combines TRBV19 with TRBJ2-6; weak D call: TRBD1 (5 bases). The germline V and J ends were trimmed by 7 bases and 0 bases, with 16 bases remaining between them. Germline V gene data show CDR1 as LNHDA and CDR2 as SQIVND (reference sequence). This CDR3 is built from 17 residues. The CDR3, as DNA: TGTGCCAGTACCACCTCCCCAGGGAACTCTGGGGCCAACGTCCTGACTTTC. Residues: CASTTSPGNSGANVLTF.

The chain uses TRBV15 and TRBJ1-3; no clear D. Germline V gene lookup returns CDR1 LNHNV and CDR2 YYDKDF (reference sequence). This CDR3 has 16 residues. Trimming shortened V by 0 bases and J by 0 bases, and 9 bases separated the two germline ends. This CDR3 is CATSRDLPRSGNTIYF. In DNA form, the CDR3 reads TGTGCCACCAGCAGAGATTTGCCACGCTCTGGAAACACCATATATTTT.

The chain employs TRBV5-6 and TRBJ2-5, with 7 bases identical to TRBD2. There are 17 residues in the CDR3. CDR1 and CDR2 (germline): SGHDT, YYEEEE. V was clipped by 3 bases and J by 2 bases; unmatched bases: 13. CDR3 coding DNA: TGTGCCAGCAGCTCCGGACTAGTGGGAGGACCTCAAGAGACCCAGTACTTC. It translates to CASSSGLVGGPQETQYF.